This T cell receptor beta chain came from a study of T cells after yellow fever vaccination (dated by TCRdb to between 2017 and 2020). With respect to the entire study: Libraries from fractions with low cell numbers were prepared with the SMART-Seq v4 Ultra Low Input RNA kit. Two healthy male donors made up the cohort, one aged 18 to 29 years and the other aged 30 to 39 years. Bulk PBMC replicates and cell subsets were isolated from blood drawn at multiple timepoints before and after both primary and secondary immunization. To track T-cell clones before and after primary and booster YFV17D yellow fever vaccination, bulk TCR alpha and beta repertoires were sequenced longitudinally.

For this clonotype: The target of this receptor is not known. No much larger clone exists at a distance of one base, and base qualities are not known.

The sample's treatment or condition label is to be understood as: live attenuated yellow fever vaccine strain. At each blood-draw timepoint, two biological replicates of bulk PBMCs were collected. A standard Ficoll-Paque protocol was used to isolate PBMCs from peripheral blood. TriZol was used to extract RNA from bulk PBMCs, CD4 and CD8 fractions, and dextramer-positive and dextramer-negative fractions. Synthesis of TCR cDNA relied on 5'RACE template switching, a step that introduced a universal primer site along with unique molecular identifiers. Priming for cDNA synthesis came from both the TCR alpha and TCR beta constant segments. Libraries were amplified in two PCR steps, with sample barcodes and sequencing adapters added in the second step. Sequencing of the libraries was done on either Illumina HiSeq 2500 (2x100 bp) or NovaSeq (2x150 bp). Regarding the original processing steps: MIGEC handled demultiplexing of reads and collapsing into UMI consensus sequences, while MiXCR performed V(D)J alignment. Using edgeR on replicate PBMC samples, clonotypes were called vaccine-responding if FDR was below 0.01 and the log2 fold change was above 5 up to day 15. Each bulk clonotype received a CD4 or CD8 identity based on whether the sequenced CD4 or CD8 repertoire contained that clonotype at higher abundance. TCRdb reran the public reads through fastp at Q25 and MiXCR, keeping productive beta chains. Rows are unified per CDR3 protein, each entry keeping the most common DNA and genes. These V and J calls originate from TCRdb's pipeline instead of the authors' own analysis. Present in this sample are a few hundred thousand distinct CDR3 sequences, under 14% of which were seen just once. The ten biggest clones cover around 20% of the sample.

The CDR3 contains 13 residues, cysteine and phenylalanine counted. CDR3 DNA only is kept here, 39 bases in frame from base 1. CDR1 SGHVS and CDR2 FNYEAQ were looked up in the germline V gene. Clipping removes 1 base from V and 6 bases from J, with 2 as the unmatched junction base count. Study-wide findings and limitations: The secondary T-cell response was weaker than the primary response but faster, peaking on day 5 instead of day 15. FACS-sorted repertoires could contain abundant contaminating clonotypes from the bulk population, so computational filtering was required. Only two donors were included in the study, so the extent to which the findings can be generalized is limited. A small share of clonotypes was detected in both CD4 and CD8 compartments, with the overlap likely arising from convergent recombination. Most clones expanded after primary vaccination (almost 97% of CD4 and 88% of CD8) were re-detected after the booster, suggesting that broad memory maintenance occurred.

The chain couples TRBV7-6 to TRBJ2-7, and 8 bases in between align with TRBD1. The sample in question was PBMCs, obtained on the day of the first yellow fever vaccination. This receptor was taken from a man between 18 and 35 years old who received the YFV17D yellow fever vaccine. The nucleotide sequence reads as follows: TGTGCCAGCAGCTTAGGGACAGGGAGCGAGCAGTACTTC. It encodes CASSLGTGSEQYF.